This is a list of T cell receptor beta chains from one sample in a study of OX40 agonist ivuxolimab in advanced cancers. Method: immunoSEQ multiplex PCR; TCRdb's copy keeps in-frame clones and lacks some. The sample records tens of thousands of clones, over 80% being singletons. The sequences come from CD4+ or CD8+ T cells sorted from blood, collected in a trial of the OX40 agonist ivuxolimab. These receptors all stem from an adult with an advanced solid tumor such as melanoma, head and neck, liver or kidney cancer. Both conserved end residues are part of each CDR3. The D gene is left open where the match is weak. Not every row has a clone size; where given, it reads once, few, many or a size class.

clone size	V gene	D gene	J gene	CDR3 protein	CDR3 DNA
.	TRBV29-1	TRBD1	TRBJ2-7	CSVYTGQSYEQYF	TGCAGCGTTTACACGGGACAGTCCTACGAGCAGTACTTC
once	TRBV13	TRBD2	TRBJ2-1	CASSSQAGEYIEQFF	TGTGCCAGCAGCTCACAAGCGGGAGAGTATATTGAGCAGTTCTTC
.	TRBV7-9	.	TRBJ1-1	CASSVGAANTEAFF	TGTGCCAGCAGCGTGGGGGCAGCGAACACTGAAGCTTTCTTT
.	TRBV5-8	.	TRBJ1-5	CASRRTGIGNQPQHF	TGTGCCAGCCGGAGGACGGGGATTGGCAATCAGCCCCAGCATTTT
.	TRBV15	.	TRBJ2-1	CATSREGEDEQFF	TGTGCCACCAGCAGGGAGGGAGAAGATGAGCAGTTCTTC
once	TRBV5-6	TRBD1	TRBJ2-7	CASSQGQGAMQYF	TGTGCCAGCAGCCAAGGACAGGGGGCAATGCAGTACTTC
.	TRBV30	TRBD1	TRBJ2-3	CAWSDGTGGGDIASGFSQYF	TGTGCCTGGAGTGATGGGACAGGGGGCGGGGACATTGCGAGCGGGTTTTCGCAGTATTTT
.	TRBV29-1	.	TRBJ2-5	CSGSGDRGETQYF	TGCAGCGGATCAGGGGATCGTGGGGAGACCCAGTACTTC
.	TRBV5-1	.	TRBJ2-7	CASSWTSSSYEQYF	TGCGCCAGCAGCTGGACTTCTAGCTCCTACGAGCAGTACTTC
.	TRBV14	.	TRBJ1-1	CASSQEVNTEAFF	TGTGCCAGCAGCCAAGAGGTGAACACTGAAGCTTTCTTT
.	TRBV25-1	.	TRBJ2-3	CASREDDRPGTQYF	TGTGCCAGCAGAGAGGACGACAGGCCCGGTACGCAGTATTTT
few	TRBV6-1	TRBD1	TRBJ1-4	CASTLQGVGEKLFF	TGTGCCAGCACCTTACAGGGGGTTGGTGAAAAACTGTTTTTT
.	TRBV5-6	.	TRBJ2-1	CASSLTGNKQFF	TGTGCCAGCAGCCTCACAGGGAACAAGCAGTTCTTC
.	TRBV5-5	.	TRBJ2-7	CASTIGGDEQYF	TGTGCCAGCACCATCGGGGGAGACGAGCAGTACTTC
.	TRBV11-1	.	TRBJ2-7	CASSLEGGIAYEQYF	TGTGCCAGCAGCTTAGAAGGGGGTATCGCCTACGAGCAGTACTTC
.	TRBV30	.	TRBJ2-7	CALHGTGTYEQYF	TGTGCCCTGCACGGGACGGGGACCTACGAGCAGTACTTC
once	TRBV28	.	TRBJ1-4	CASSLIRTKLFF	TGTGCCAGCAGTTTAATCAGGACGAAACTGTTTTTT
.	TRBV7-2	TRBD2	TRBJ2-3	CASSLLASGRVSTDTQYF	TGTGCCAGCAGCTTATTGGCTAGCGGGAGAGTAAGCACAGATACGCAGTATTTT
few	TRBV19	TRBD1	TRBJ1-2	CASSIDQTGRGYTF	TGTGCCAGTAGTATAGATCAGACAGGGCGCGGCTACACCTTC
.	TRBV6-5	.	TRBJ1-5	CASSYGHTNQPQHF	TGTGCCAGCAGTTATGGGCACACCAATCAGCCCCAGCATTTT
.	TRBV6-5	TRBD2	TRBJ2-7	CASSYGGSGSYEQYF	TGTGCCAGCAGTTACGGGGGTAGCGGGAGTTACGAGCAGTACTTC
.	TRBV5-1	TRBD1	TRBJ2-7	CASSFKTGTALSEQYF	TGCGCCAGCAGCTTTAAAACCGGGACAGCGCTCTCCGAGCAGTACTTC
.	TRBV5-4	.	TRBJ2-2	CASSLEVGELFF	TGTGCCAGCAGCTTGGAAGTCGGGGAGCTGTTTTTT
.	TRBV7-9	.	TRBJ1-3	CAEGGKGSGNTIFF	TGTGCCGAGGGAGGGAAAGGGTCTGGAAACACCATATTTTTT
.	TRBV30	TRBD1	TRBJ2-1	CAWSLGQGPYNEQFF	TGTGCCTGGAGTCTTGGACAGGGACCCTACAATGAGCAGTTCTTC
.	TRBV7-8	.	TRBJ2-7	CASSLRGPYEQYF	TGTGCCAGCAGCTTAAGGGGTCCCTACGAGCAGTACTTC
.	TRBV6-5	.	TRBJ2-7	CASTKGQGGSYEQYF	TGTGCCAGCACCAAAGGGCAGGGGGGCTCCTACGAGCAGTACTTC
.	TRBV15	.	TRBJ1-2	CATSREMTAHYGYTF	TGTGCCACCAGCAGAGAGATGACGGCGCACTATGGCTACACCTTC
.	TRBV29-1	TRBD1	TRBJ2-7	CSVATGTGAYEQYF	TGCAGCGTTGCAACCGGGACAGGGGCCTACGAGCAGTACTTC
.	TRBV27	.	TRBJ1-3	CASSPPAGNTIYF	TGTGCCAGCAGCCCTCCGGCAGGAAACACCATATATTTT
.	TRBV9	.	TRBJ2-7	CASSEGTAPSYEQYF	TGTGCCAGCAGCGAAGGGACGGCTCCCTCCTACGAGCAGTACTTC